This T cell receptor beta chain was obtained from a study of identical twins. The CDR3 totals 17 residues. Germline V gene data show CDR1 as LGHDT and CDR2 as YNNKEL (reference sequence). Trimming removed 0 bases from V and 4 bases from J; junction bases left unmatched: 7. From the 5' RACE reads, TCRdb called clonotypes with MiXCR, one entry per CDR3 protein. The sample carries some 1,600,000 distinct CDR3 sequences, about 32% recorded once. The chain is built from TRBV3-1 and TRBJ2-3; 10 nucleotides align to TRBD2. Material for sequencing was cord blood. The TCR was taken from a newborn girl in good health. CDR3 nucleotides: TGTGCCAGCAGCCAAGAACCCCTAGCGGGGGCCTCAGATACGCAGTATTTT. It is translated as CASSQEPLAGASDTQYF.